These 11 T cell receptor beta chains originate from one sample sequenced in a study of blood T cell repertoires in COVID-19 (dated by TCRdb to the early 2020s). Library generation was performed with the immunoSEQ multiplex PCR assay. Held by TCRdb, this immuneACCESS table contains in-frame sequences only and omits some clones. Under half of the omission traces to an unresolved V gene where checked; the cause of the rest is unknown. This sample comprises 150,000 to 190,000 clones, approximately 79% of them detected only once. Roughly 7% of the sample is in the top ten clones. Sequencing used PBMCs or T cells enriched from blood (not recorded which). The receptors here all came from a man in his fifties who had recovered from COVID-19.

V usage is TRBV4-1 and J usage is TRBJ2-7, with a possible D match to TRBD1 (6 bases). The length of the CDR3 is 18 residues. Trimming stripped 4 bases from V and 1 base from J, with 23 bases between. The V gene's germline CDR1 is MGHRA and CDR2 YSYEKL. Here the CDR3 DNA reads TGCGCCAGCAGCCTCTTAGTCCCGTTACAGGGACGTTCCTACGAGCAGTACTTC. As protein: CASSLLVPLQGRSYEQYF.

V gene TRBV28 combines with J gene TRBJ2-5, with 8 bases identical to TRBD2. CDR1 and CDR2 (germline): MDHEN, SYDVKM. This CDR3 comprises 14 residues. V was pared by 1 base and J by 5 bases, with 3 bases of the junction left unmatched. CDR3 amino acids: CASSLSGGRETQYF. Written as DNA, the CDR3 is TGTGCCAGCAGTTTATCGGGGGGGCGGGAGACCCAGTACTTC.

V usage is TRBV19 and J usage is TRBJ1-1; D possibly corresponds to TRBD1 (6 bases). Germline CDR1 is LNHDA and CDR2 is SQIVND (reference sequence). The CDR3 is 12 amino acids. V shed 3 bases and J shed 8 bases, with 10 bases lying between them. The CDR3 sequence is CASSMYRVEAFF. The CDR3 nucleotides are TGTGCCAGTAGTATGTACAGGGTGGAAGCTTTCTTT.

The genes are TRBV10-3 and TRBJ2-1, with a tentative D call TRBD1 (8 bases). Germline CDR1 reads ENHRY; CDR2 reads SYGVKD. Trimming took 6 bases from V and 8 from J, leaving 20 bases between them. This CDR3 is built from 15 residues. CDR3 loop: CAIRFGQGGSDEQFF. The CDR3 nucleotides read TGTGCCATCAGATTCGGACAGGGAGGGTCCGATGAGCAGTTCTTC.

This clone was seen only once. The V call is TRBV10-2, the J call TRBJ1-2; 8 bases fit TRBD1. In germline, CDR1 is WSHSY, CDR2 SAAADI. J gave up 8 bases and V 5 bases, and 4 bases lay outside the gene matches. The length of the CDR3 is 12 residues. DNA for the CDR3: TGCGCCAGCAGTTCAGGGGGCATCGGCTACACCTTC. As protein: CASSSGGIGYTF.

This chain joins TRBV7-2 and TRBJ2-3; TRBD2 agrees at 7 bases. Germline V gene lookup returns CDR1 SGHTA and CDR2 FQGNSA. J was trimmed by 2 bases and V by 5 bases; bases with no gene match: 7. The CDR3 extends over 15 amino acids. This chain's CDR3 is CASSDRDYLTDTQYF. Here the CDR3 DNA reads TGTGCCAGCAGCGACCGGGACTACCTCACAGATACGCAGTATTTT.

The rearrangement links TRBV9 to TRBJ1-2; D unresolved. Germline CDR1 SGDLS, CDR2 YYNGEE. This CDR3 spans 16 amino acids. Trimming took 4 bases from V and 4 from J, leaving 20 bases between them. The CDR3: CASSPLLTNRGYGYTF. In DNA, the CDR3 is TGTGCCAGCAGCCCGCTACTGACAAATCGGGGCTATGGCTACACCTTC.

This clone was observed a few times. The chain employs TRBV24-1 and TRBJ2-1; 8 bases fit TRBD1. V lost 3 bases to trimming and J lost 9 bases; unmatched junction nucleotides: 9. The CDR3 is 15 residues long. Per germline, CDR1 KGHDR and CDR2 SFDVKD. CDR3 DNA: TGTGCCACCAGTGATCCTCGGACAGGGCGCGGTGAGCAGTTCTTC. Protein: CATSDPRTGRGEQFF.

This clone was seen a handful of times. This CDR3 is CASSVGVGQGTYEQYF. The CDR3 DNA sequence: TGTGCCAGCAGCGTAGGCGTGGGACAGGGAACCTACGAGCAGTACTTC. The rearrangement uses TRBV9 and TRBJ2-7; 9 bases map to TRBD1. The CDR3 length is 16 residues. With V trimmed by 0 bases and J by 2 bases, 6 bases remained unmatched. The V gene's germline CDR1 is SGDLS and CDR2 YYNGEE.

CDR3 sequence reads: CASSLGTGAANEKLFF. The CDR3 nucleotides read TGTGCCAGCAGCCTCGGGACAGGGGCCGCTAATGAAAAACTGTTTTTT. V and J are TRBV7-9 and TRBJ1-4, with 10 bases matching TRBD1. Germline values: CDR1 SEHNR, CDR2 FQNEAQ (reference sequence). This CDR3 region has 16 residues. Trimming at V came to 5 bases and at J to 3 bases, leaving 6 bases not matched to a gene.

The chain couples TRBV19 to TRBJ1-2; no definite D call. Trimming removed 0 bases from V and 0 bases from J, with 8 bases in between. CDR3 length: 15 residues. Germline values: CDR1 LNHDA, CDR2 SQIVND (reference sequence). The CDR3 reads CASSIDHRTNYGYTF. Here the CDR3 DNA reads TGTGCCAGTAGTATAGATCACAGAACTAACTATGGCTACACCTTC.